This T cell receptor (beta chain) originates from a study of vaccination and CD4 T cells after COVID-19. Across the whole study: Convalescent patients gave post-COVID blood a median about 100 days post-diagnosis, range 35 to 161. The interval from dose two to post-vaccine sampling had a median of approximately 70 days, and it ranged from 14 to 241.

Germline CDR1 MDHEN, CDR2 SYDVKM. V was pared by 6 bases and J by 7 bases, with 12 bases of the junction left unmatched. The CDR3 length is 16 residues. An Oncomine TCR Beta short-read assay was used to sequence the DNA from cultured CD4+ T cells. Genomic DNA was isolated from cultured CD4+ T cells. TCRdb redid the calling of the PCR reads with MiXCR, one entry per CDR3 protein. The sample holds about 14,000 distinct CDR3 sequences, around 40% seen once. As to this clonotype: Its antigen is currently unknown.

Described treatment: roughly nine-day PBMC culture with coronavirus spike peptide pools or control peptides (ViraFEST assay). Spanning March to December 2020, the positive PCR dates came before US Alpha, Beta and Delta variants. The chain employs TRBV28 and TRBJ1-2, with 12 bases fitting TRBD1. The source was CD4+ T cells from blood, cultured in vitro, collected after SARS-CoV-2 vaccination. This clonotype originated in a human donor who had recovered from COVID-19. The CDR3 loop reads CASSPPPGQGAVGYTF. The CDR3 bases are TGTGCCAGCAGCCCTCCTCCGGGACAGGGGGCGGTTGGCTACACCTTC.